Listed below are T cell receptor beta chains from one sample, sequenced in a study of blood T cell repertoires in COVID-19. Data came from immunoSEQ multiplex PCR; TCRdb stores just in-frame clones and leaves some out. The sample consists of over 150,000 clones, about three quarters of them appearing once. The sample comprised peripheral blood. These receptors were collected from a man aged 55 to 70 with acute or convalescent COVID-19. The CDR3 runs from the conserved cysteine through the conserved F or W. Fields, in order: clone size, D gene, V gene, J gene, CDR3 protein, CDR3 DNA. The D gene is left open where the match is weak. Only some rows state a clone size, as once, few, many or a class for expanded clones.

clone size: .; D gene: .; V gene: TRBV27; J gene: TRBJ2-6; CDR3 protein: CASSPRRYILSGANVLTF; CDR3 DNA: TGTGCCAGCAGTCCTAGACGGTATATCCTCTCTGGGGCCAACGTCCTGACTTTC
clone size: .; D gene: TRBD1; V gene: TRBV19; J gene: TRBJ1-5; CDR3 protein: CASSIVASGGSSNQPQHF; CDR3 DNA: TGTGCCAGTAGTATAGTGGCGTCAGGGGGCAGTAGCAATCAGCCCCAGCATTTT
clone size: .; D gene: TRBD1; V gene: TRBV18; J gene: TRBJ1-1; CDR3 protein: CASSPPRPGGMAEAFF; CDR3 DNA: TGTGCCAGCTCACCCCCTAGGCCAGGGGGTATGGCTGAAGCTTTCTTT
clone size: .; D gene: .; V gene: TRBV20-1; J gene: TRBJ2-2; CDR3 protein: CSASSFYEGLTGELFF; CDR3 DNA: TGCAGTGCTAGTAGTTTCTACGAAGGACTGACCGGGGAGCTGTTTTTT
clone size: .; D gene: TRBD1; V gene: TRBV5-1; J gene: TRBJ1-2; CDR3 protein: CASSFGDRTGQGYTF; CDR3 DNA: TGCGCCAGCAGCTTTGGGGACAGGACAGGACAAGGCTACACCTTC
clone size: .; D gene: TRBD1; V gene: TRBV6-4; J gene: TRBJ1-2; CDR3 protein: CASRTAGGSANYGYTF; CDR3 DNA: TGTGCCAGCAGAACCGCAGGGGGCTCGGCTAACTATGGCTACACCTTC
clone size: .; D gene: TRBD1; V gene: TRBV12-5; J gene: TRBJ1-5; CDR3 protein: CASGLPGQGNQPQHF; CDR3 DNA: TGTGCTAGTGGCCTACCGGGACAGGGTAATCAGCCCCAGCATTTT
clone size: .; D gene: TRBD1; V gene: TRBV4-1; J gene: TRBJ1-6; CDR3 protein: CASSATGWDNSPLHF; CDR3 DNA: TGCGCCAGCAGCGCGACAGGGTGGGATAATTCACCCCTCCACTTT
clone size: .; D gene: .; V gene: TRBV5-6; J gene: TRBJ2-7; CDR3 protein: CASSLVAAAQITYEQYF; CDR3 DNA: TGTGCCAGCAGCTTGGTGGCCGCTGCTCAGATCACCTACGAGCAGTACTTC
clone size: .; D gene: .; V gene: TRBV12-3/TRBV12-4; J gene: TRBJ1-4; CDR3 protein: CASSLNEKLFF; CDR3 DNA: TGTGCCAGCAGTCTTAATGAAAAACTGTTTTTT
clone size: once; D gene: TRBD2; V gene: TRBV6-5; J gene: TRBJ2-1; CDR3 protein: CASSYPPGLAGSEQFF; CDR3 DNA: TGTGCCAGCAGTTACCCTCCGGGACTAGCGGGTAGTGAGCAGTTCTTC
clone size: .; D gene: TRBD1; V gene: TRBV6-6; J gene: TRBJ1-4; CDR3 protein: CASSYSKGAGNEKLFF; CDR3 DNA: TGTGCCAGCAGTTACTCGAAGGGGGCCGGTAATGAAAAACTGTTTTTT
clone size: .; D gene: TRBD2; V gene: TRBV12-5; J gene: TRBJ2-3; CDR3 protein: CASGLAGAIDTQYF; CDR3 DNA: TGTGCTAGTGGTTTAGCGGGGGCCATAGATACGCAGTATTTT
clone size: .; D gene: .; V gene: TRBV4-2; J gene: TRBJ2-5; CDR3 protein: CASSQETGETQYF; CDR3 DNA: TGTGCCAGCAGCCAAGAGACGGGGGAGACCCAGTACTTC
clone size: .; D gene: .; V gene: TRBV30; J gene: TRBJ2-6; CDR3 protein: CAWSVVWGRTQVGSGANVLTF; CDR3 DNA: TGTGCCTGGAGTGTGGTCTGGGGCAGGACCCAAGTCGGCTCTGGGGCCAACGTCCTGACTTTC
clone size: .; D gene: TRBD1; V gene: TRBV24-1; J gene: TRBJ2-3; CDR3 protein: CATSDKLTGSTDTQYF; CDR3 DNA: TGTGCCACCAGTGATAAGCTGACAGGGAGCACAGATACGCAGTATTTT
clone size: .; D gene: .; V gene: TRBV6-5; J gene: TRBJ1-1; CDR3 protein: CASSRGGLEAFF; CDR3 DNA: TGTGCCAGCAGCCGCGGCGGTCTTGAAGCTTTCTTT